This T cell receptor beta chain emerged from a study of blood T cell repertoires in COVID-19. Study information: COVID-19 samples from acute and convalescent phases originated in the United States, Italy and Spain. Sources were T cells, B-cell-depleted T cells, or PBMCs; the material itself was cDNA or gDNA.

This clone was picked up a small number of times. Original data processing: Estimates of nucleated cell counts were drawn from the amplification of reference gene primers. The protocol was immunoSEQ multiplex PCR, while the TCRdb copy is restricted to in-frame clones and leaves out a portion. V and J calls plus clone size are reproduced from that table; the DNA served to infer D and trimming. Found here are about 91,000 clones, 60% to 85% of them singletons; the top ten hold approximately 10%. This receptor was taken from a woman aged 80 or over with acute or convalescent COVID-19. Source material: peripheral blood.

The CDR3, as DNA: TGCAGTGCTAGTGCCCCTCCGGGACAGGGAGTTGCTAGAGAAGCTTTCTTT. Translated, it gives CSASAPPGQGVAREAFF. The chain is built from TRBV20-1 and TRBJ1-1; 9 bases map to TRBD1. V was pared by 3 bases and J by 8 bases, with 19 bases of the junction left unmatched. The CDR3 covers 17 residues. Germline values: CDR1 DFQATT, CDR2 SNEGSKA (reference sequence).